A single sample gave rise to the 7 T cell receptor beta chains below, sequenced in a study of OX40 agonist ivuxolimab in advanced cancers. Clones were read by immunoSEQ multiplex PCR, and TCRdb kept only the in-frame ones, dropping some. This sample has over 55,000 clones, with around 80% found just once. This material consisted of CD4+ or CD8+ T cells sorted from blood, taken in a trial of the OX40 agonist ivuxolimab. The receptor set was obtained from an adult with an advanced solid tumor such as melanoma, head and neck, liver or kidney cancer.

The chain combines TRBV11-2 with TRBJ2-7; possible D gene TRBD2, 6 bases. The germline V gene encodes CDR1 SGHAT and CDR2 FQNNGV. This CDR3 comprises 14 residues. Trimming stripped 2 bases from V and 6 bases from J, with 14 bases between. CDR3 bases: TGTGCCAGCAGCTTAAATCCCGGGGGTCCCGAGCAGTACTTC. It encodes CASSLNPGGPEQYF.

The chain links TRBV7-2 to TRBJ2-5; TRBD2 might be the D (6 bases). Germline V gene lookup returns CDR1 SGHTA and CDR2 FQGNSA. The CDR3 spans 16 residues. The V gene lost 4 bases and the J gene lost 5 bases, with 20 bases spanning the gap. The CDR3 region has the DNA TGTGCCAGCAGCTCAAACTCCGGGACTTTTCGCGAGACCCAGTACTTC. It specifies CASSSNSGTFRETQYF.

This clone was found once. The chain combines TRBV7-2 with TRBJ2-5; TRBD2 aligns across 12 bases. Germline V CDR1 and CDR2: SGHTA, FQGNSA. The V segment lost 5 bases and the J segment 7 bases; nucleotides outside the gene matches: 14. The CDR3 consists of 17 residues. For the CDR3, the DNA is TGTGCCAGCAGCCAAGATCTAGCGGGGGGGCTCCTCACGACCCAGTACTTC. Its protein product is CASSQDLAGGLLTTQYF.

This chain links TRBV6-1 with TRBJ2-1, with TRBD1 identical over 8 bases. The germline CDR1 and CDR2 sequences are MNHNS and SASEGT. The V and J ends lost 3 bases and 4 bases, in that order; junction bases with no gene match: 5. The CDR3 has 15 residues. The CDR3 protein is CASSDYRQGYNEQFF. CDR3 bases: TGTGCCAGCAGTGATTATAGACAGGGGTACAATGAGCAGTTCTTC.

Details on this clone: A read error may produce the germline difference seen at one junction end. V is TRBV7-7 and J is TRBJ2-2; 12 positions agree with TRBD1. The CDR3 runs to 16 residues. Germline assignment: CDR1 SSHAT and CDR2 FNYEAQ (reference sequence). DNA of the CDR3: TGTGCTAGCAGTATCGGGACAGGGGGCAACACCGGGGAGCTGTTTTTT. It yields the protein CASSIGTGGNTGELFF.

The gene calls are TRBV7-8 and TRBJ2-2, with TRBD2 matching 8 bases. The germline V gene encodes CDR1 SGHVS and CDR2 FQNEAQ. J lost 0 bases, V lost 5 bases, and 5 bases had no gene match. CDR3 length equals 16 residues. This CDR3 is CASSRAAGANTGELFF. CDR3 DNA sequence: TGTGCCAGCAGCCGAGCAGCGGGGGCGAACACCGGGGAGCTGTTTTTT.

V gene TRBV6-1 combines with J gene TRBJ2-6; D gene uncertain. Germline V gives CDR1 MNHNS, CDR2 SASEGT. The length of the CDR3 is 15 residues. Trimming took off 2 bases at V and 1 base at J, with 6 bases between the two ends. The CDR3 DNA follows: TGTGCCAGCAGTGAATTAGGGTCTGGGGCCAACGTCCTGACTTTC. It translates to CASSELGSGANVLTF.